One and the same sample provided the 19 T cell receptor beta chains below, sequenced in a study of blood T cells in healthy people across ages. Next came a second PCR, run for about 6 to 11 cycles, which used a sample-barcoded 5' primer along with a J-beta primer mix. TCRdb reanalysed the 5' RACE reads using MiXCR and keeps one entry per CDR3 protein. The sample includes around 1,600,000 distinct CDR3 sequences, roughly 43% of them seen just once. Sequenced sample: blood. The source is a woman younger than 35 in good health.

This clonotype has just a few counts. The J gene is TRBJ2-1, the V gene TRBV3-1; 8 bases are shared with TRBD2. CDR1 and CDR2 from the germline V gene are LGHDT and YNNKEL (reference sequence). V was pared by 5 bases and J by 8 bases, with 5 bases of the junction left unmatched. CDR3 length equals 13 residues. The CDR3 loop reads CASSTGLGYEQFF. The CDR3 bases are TGTGCCAGCAGCACGGGACTAGGTTATGAGCAGTTCTTC.

To note about this clonotype: One junction end disagrees with the germline gene, perhaps due to a read error. The chain combines TRBV7-9 with TRBJ1-1; D call uncertain. The germline CDR1 and CDR2 sequences are SEHNR and FQNEAQ (reference sequence). This CDR3 has 13 amino acids. CDR3 sequence: CVSSLAGSTEAFF. The DNA for the CDR3 is TGTGTCAGCAGCTTGGCGGGTTCCACTGAAGCTTTCTTT.

The J gene is TRBJ2-3, the V gene TRBV5-1; D is tentatively TRBD1 or TRBD2 (5 bases each). V was pared by 3 bases and J by 5 bases, with 10 bases between. The V gene's germline CDR1 is SGHRS and CDR2 YFSETQ. This CDR3 has 13 amino acids. Here the CDR3 DNA reads TGCGCCAGCAGCTGCCAGGGAGAAGATACGCAGTATTTT. This encodes CASSCQGEDTQYF.

This clonotype has only a few counts. This sequence joins TRBV7-2 and TRBJ2-1, with D maybe TRBD2 (6 bases). CDR1 is SGHTA, CDR2 FQGNSA, per germline. Trimming took off 5 bases at V and 3 bases at J, with 11 bases between the two ends. CDR3 length equals 14 residues. Here the CDR3 reads CASSRTRGYNEQFF. The CDR3 coding sequence is TGTGCCAGCAGCCGGACGCGGGGCTACAATGAGCAGTTCTTC.

The genes are TRBV29-1 and TRBJ2-6; D unresolved. CDR1 and CDR2 (germline): SQVTM, ANQGSEA. This CDR3 has 15 residues. V was trimmed by 8 bases and J by 4 bases, leaving 18 bases between them. The CDR3 here is CSSLHRVKGANVLTF. CDR3 DNA sequence: TGCAGCTCCCTTCACCGAGTGAAAGGGGCCAACGTCCTGACTTTC. The full variable domain, rest sourced from reference TRBV29-1 and TRBJ2-6, is SAVISQKPSRDICQRGTSLTIQCQVDSQVTMMFWYRQQPGQSLTLIATANQGSEATYESGFVIDKFPISRPNLTFSTLTVSNMSPEDSSIYLCSSLHRVKGANVLTFGAGSRLTVL.

This clonotype was recorded a few times. This may arise from a read error, as a much more abundant clone is one base away. The chain uses TRBV7-2 and TRBJ2-5; D unresolved. Germline V gives CDR1 SGHTA, CDR2 FQGNSA. CDR3 length equals 14 residues. V lost 5 bases and J lost 11, with 21 bases in between. CDR3 sequence: CASSVGYSYNEQYF. In nucleotides, the CDR3 is TGTGCCAGCAGCGTAGGTTACAGTTACAATGAGCAGTACTTC. The full variable domain, with the rest looked up from reference TRBV7-2 and TRBJ2-5, is GAGVSQSPSNKVTEKGKDVELRCDPISGHTALYWYRQSLGQGLEFLIYFQGNSAPDKSGLPSDRFSAERTGGSVSTLTIQRTQQEDSAVYLCASSVGYSYNEQYFGPGTRLLVL.

This clonotype has only one observation. The chain joins TRBV6-5 to TRBJ2-5; 9 bases align to TRBD1. Trimming at V came to 7 bases and at J to 5 bases, leaving 8 bases not matched to a gene. From germline, CDR1 is MNHEY and CDR2 SVGAGI. The CDR3 loop spans 14 amino acids. CDR3 bases: TGTGCCAGCATGCCGGACAGGGGTGGGGAGACCCAGTACTTC. Amino acids: CASMPDRGGETQYF.

This sequence joins TRBV27 and TRBJ1-5, with a weak D call TRBD1 (6 bases). Deletions cut 5 bases from V and 6 bases from J, with 11 bases between. Germline CDR1 reads MNHEY; CDR2 reads SMNVEV (reference sequence). The length of the CDR3 is 13 residues. In DNA form, the CDR3 reads TGTGCCAGCAGTGTGGGGGCGAGTCAGCCCCAGCATTTT. Amino acids: CASSVGASQPQHF.

This clonotype has ten or more counts. The chain links TRBV6-5 to TRBJ1-5; 8 bases agree with TRBD1. Trimming took 2 bases from V and 6 from J; bases not matched to a gene: 0. CDR3 length equals 13 residues. In germline, CDR1 is MNHEY, CDR2 SVGAGI. DNA for the CDR3: TGTGCCAGCAGTTACCAGGGGGCTCAGCCCCAGCATTTT. Translating it yields CASSYQGAQPQHF.

Points on this clonotype: Germline and junction disagree at one end, which may indicate a read error. The genes are TRBV6-6 and TRBJ2-1; D is undetermined. The germline V gene has CDR1 MNHNY and CDR2 SVGAGI (reference sequence). The CDR3 covers 11 residues. CDR3 loop: CATDGPIELFF. The CDR3 DNA reads TGTGCCACAGACGGACCCATTGAGCTGTTCTTC.

The CDR3 coding sequence is TGTGCCAGCAGCTTCCCCGCGAATACGCAGTATTTT. Translating gives CASSFPANTQYF. The chain joins TRBV7-9 to TRBJ2-3; D is unresolved. Germline CDR1 and CDR2: SEHNR and FQNEAQ (reference sequence). V lost 3 bases and J lost 7, with 8 bases in between. This CDR3 contains 12 residues.

The chain carries TRBV6-5 and TRBJ1-2, with D hard to call. The CDR3 is made up of 13 amino acids. The germline V and J ends were trimmed by 6 bases and 0 bases, with 8 bases remaining between them. The germline gives CDR1 MNHEY, CDR2 SVGAGI. In DNA, the CDR3 is TGTGCCAGCAGAGCGACAACTAACTATGGCTACACCTTC. Protein product: CASRATTNYGYTF.

CDR3 residues: CASSLQDHNEQFF. CDR3 bases: TGTGCCAGTAGTTTACAGGATCACAATGAGCAGTTCTTC. This chain connects TRBV19 to TRBJ2-1, with D perhaps TRBD1 (5 bases). The CDR3 extends over 13 amino acids. The V and J ends lost 5 bases and 5 bases respectively, with 10 bases between them. Per the germline V gene, CDR1 is LNHDA and CDR2 is SQIVND (reference sequence).

This clonotype was observed a few times. The chain employs TRBV5-1 and TRBJ1-1, with D hard to call. Looked up from germline, CDR1 is SGHRS and CDR2 is YFSETQ. V was cut by 9 bases and J by 1 base, with 16 bases left in between. This CDR3 spans 14 amino acids. The CDR3: CATRIGSSNTEAFF. In DNA, the CDR3 is TGCGCCACCAGAATCGGCAGTTCGAACACTGAAGCTTTCTTT.

The CDR3 spells CASSVDRGGYNEQFF. CDR3 DNA sequence: TGTGCCAGCAGCGTAGATCGGGGGGGGTACAATGAGCAGTTCTTC. The chain employs TRBV9 and TRBJ2-1, with 8 bases aligning to TRBD2. Losses at the gene ends were 0 bases for V and 4 bases for J; bases not matched to a gene: 3. Germline CDR1 and CDR2: SGDLS and YYNGEE. CDR3 size: 15 residues.

In this sample, this clonotype turned up many times. The chain employs TRBV3-1 and TRBJ1-5; possible D gene TRBD1, 5 bases. V gave up 4 bases and J gave up 9 bases, with 13 bases separating them. Germline CDR1 is LGHDT and CDR2 is YNNKEL (reference sequence). This CDR3 spans 13 amino acids. The CDR3 nucleotides read TGTGCCAGCAGCCCAGGGCCCTCTCTGCCCCAGCATTTT. Amino acids: CASSPGPSLPQHF. Together with reference TRBV3-1 and TRBJ1-5, the CDR3 gives the full variable domain: DTAVSQTPKYLVTQMGNDKSIKCEQNLGHDTMYWYKQDSKKFLKIMFSYNNKELIINETVPNRFSPKSPDKAHLNLHINSLELGDSAVYFCASSPGPSLPQHFGDGTRLSIL.

This chain links TRBV18 with TRBJ1-5; D not certain. CDR1 is KGHSH and CDR2 is LQKENI in the germline V gene. V dropped 3 bases and J dropped 7 bases, with 13 bases sitting between them. The CDR3 spans 14 residues. CDR3 coding DNA: TGTGCCAGCTCACCTCCGGGAGGAGGGCAGCCCCAGCATTTT. Its translation: CASSPPGGGQPQHF.

This clonotype has at least ten counts. The rearrangement links TRBV4-1 to TRBJ2-3, with 7 bases matching TRBD2. Trimming removed 1 base from V and 3 bases from J; junction bases left unmatched: 4. Looked up from germline, CDR1 is MGHRA and CDR2 is YSYEKL. The CDR3 has 15 amino acids. CDR3 sequence reads: CASSQVGSGTDTQYF. CDR3 coding DNA: TGCGCCAGCAGCCAAGTGGGTAGCGGGACAGATACGCAGTATTTT.

The rearrangement joins TRBV12-3 or TRBV12-4 to TRBJ2-1; weak D call: TRBD1 (6 bases). This CDR3 region has 15 residues. V was clipped by 5 bases and J by 4 bases, with 15 bases between them. CDR3 in DNA: TGTGCCAGCAGTCCTACAGGGATTTCATACAATGAGCAGTTCTTC. Amino acids: CASSPTGISYNEQFF.